This is a list of T cell receptor beta chains from one sample in a study of immune evolution from preneoplasia to lung adenocarcinoma. Data came from immunoSEQ multiplex PCR; TCRdb stores just in-frame clones and leaves some out. The table includes about 8,000 clones, over 75% detected once. Sequenced: FFPE adjacent normal lung tissue. The receptors here all came from a person aged 70 to 85 with lung adenocarcinoma. Both conserved end residues are part of each CDR3. D genes are given only for firm matches. The size entry is marked missing in some rows and otherwise reads once, few, many or a size class.

size: .
J: TRBJ2-1
length: 17
D: TRBD2
V: TRBV29-1
CDR3: CSVEGTSGGDSYNEQFF
DNA: TGCAGCGTTGAGGGGACCAGCGGGGGGGACTCCTACAATGAGCAGTTCTTC

size: .
J: TRBJ2-1
length: 15
D: TRBD2
V: TRBV7-3
CDR3: CASSFRTSGVNEQFF
DNA: TGTGCCAGCAGCTTCCGGACTAGCGGGGTAAATGAGCAGTTCTTC

size: .
J: TRBJ2-5
length: 14
D: .
V: TRBV7-2
CDR3: CASSNRGGQETQYF
DNA: TGTGCCAGCAGCAACAGGGGGGGACAAGAGACCCAGTACTTC

size: .
J: TRBJ2-1
length: 14
D: .
V: TRBV6-5
CDR3: CASSFLGWGNEQFF
DNA: TGTGCCAGCAGTTTCCTCGGTTGGGGGAATGAGCAGTTCTTC

size: .
J: TRBJ1-5
length: 14
D: TRBD1
V: TRBV5-1
CDR3: CASSQGGGYQPQHF
DNA: TGCGCCAGCAGCCAGGGGGGGGGATATCAGCCCCAGCATTTT

size: .
J: TRBJ1-2
length: 16
D: .
V: TRBV4-1
CDR3: CASSQEGEASRRGYTF
DNA: TGCGCCAGCAGCCAAGAGGGGGAGGCTTCTCGGCGAGGCTACACCTTC

size: .
J: TRBJ2-7
length: 12
D: TRBD1
V: TRBV6-1
CDR3: CAYEEGAGEQYF
DNA: TGTGCCTACGAAGAGGGGGCTGGCGAGCAGTACTTC

size: few
J: TRBJ2-1
length: 14
D: .
V: TRBV11-2
CDR3: CASSLDGWAEEQFF
DNA: TGTGCCAGCAGCTTAGATGGGTGGGCAGAAGAGCAGTTCTTC

size: .
J: TRBJ2-5
length: 14
D: .
V: TRBV11-1
CDR3: CASSLGTAQETQYF
DNA: TGTGCCAGCAGCTTAGGGACCGCACAAGAGACCCAGTACTTC

size: .
J: TRBJ1-4
length: 15
D: TRBD1
V: TRBV5-6
CDR3: CASSDGTGVKEKLFF
DNA: TGTGCCAGCAGCGACGGTACAGGGGTTAAGGAAAAACTGTTTTTT

size: .
J: TRBJ2-1
length: 15
D: .
V: TRBV7-9
CDR3: CVSSETSILSGEQFF
DNA: TGTGTCAGCAGCGAAACTAGTATTTTGTCGGGTGAGCAGTTCTTC

size: .
J: TRBJ1-5
length: 15
D: .
V: TRBV6-6
CDR3: CASSPNRERNQPQHF
DNA: TGTGCCAGCAGCCCAAACAGGGAAAGGAATCAGCCCCAGCATTTT

size: .
J: TRBJ2-1
length: 18
D: TRBD2
V: TRBV2
CDR3: CASSEAGLAGGLYNEQFF
DNA: TGTGCCAGCAGTGAAGCGGGACTAGCGGGGGGGCTGTACAATGAGCAGTTCTTC

size: .
J: TRBJ1-1
length: 15
D: .
V: TRBV5-1
CDR3: CASSLVAGPNTEAFF
DNA: TGCGCCAGCAGCTTGGTGGCAGGGCCGAACACTGAAGCTTTCTTT

size: few
J: TRBJ2-5
length: 11
D: .
V: TRBV4-1
CDR3: CASSLQETQYF
DNA: TGCGCCAGCAGCCTTCAAGAGACCCAGTACTTC

size: .
J: TRBJ2-7
length: 15
D: .
V: TRBV4-1
CDR3: CASSQDSGFGDEQYF
DNA: TGCGCCAGCAGCCAAGATAGCGGTTTCGGGGACGAGCAGTACTTC

size: .
J: TRBJ1-2
length: 11
D: .
V: TRBV30
CDR3: CACPSSLGYTF
DNA: TGTGCCTGTCCATCCTCCTTAGGCTACACCTTC

size: .
J: TRBJ1-2
length: 13
D: TRBD1
V: TRBV6-1
CDR3: CASREDRGGGYTF
DNA: TGTGCCAGCAGAGAGGACAGGGGCGGCGGCTACACCTTC

size: once
J: TRBJ1-6
length: 16
D: .
V: TRBV6-1
CDR3: CASSEWEQLLNSPLHF
DNA: TGTGCCAGCAGTGAATGGGAACAGCTCCTCAATTCACCCCTCCACTTT

size: .
J: TRBJ1-1
length: 16
D: .
V: TRBV28
CDR3: CASSSIRRGVNTEAFF
DNA: TGTGCCAGCAGTTCAATCAGGAGGGGAGTAAACACTGAAGCTTTCTTT